This record concerns one T cell receptor beta chain sequence. Method: immunoSEQ multiplex PCR; TCRdb's copy keeps in-frame clones and lacks some. The sample lists about 150,000 clones; 85% to 90% were seen once. Trimming removed 2 bases from V and 3 bases from J, with 13 bases in between. CDR1 SGHRS and CDR2 YFSETQ come from the germline V gene. The CDR3 consists of 15 residues. This sample is part of a study of blood T cell repertoires in COVID-19. The sequence came from a man in his 60s with active or convalescent COVID-19. The source material was peripheral blood. The V call is TRBV5-1, the J call TRBJ2-3; perhaps TRBD2 as D (5 bases). In nucleotides, the CDR3 is TGCGCCAGCAGCTTAGAAGCGGCCCAGACAGATACGCAGTATTTT. Translating gives CASSLEAAQTDTQYF.